These 14 T cell receptor beta chains were sequenced from one sample in a study of Ad26.COV2.S vaccination and SARS-CoV-2 variants. The table came from immunoSEQ multiplex PCR; TCRdb's copy has only in-frame clones and leaves some out. The table has about 350,000 clones, under 95% seen once. The specimen was peripheral blood, collected after recovery from COVID-19. All receptors come from a human donor who had recovered from COVID-19.

This rearrangement joins TRBV7-8 to TRBJ1-1; D not resolved. CDR1 SGHVS and CDR2 FQNEAQ come from the germline V gene. The V and J ends lost 3 bases and 0 bases respectively, with 17 bases between them. CDR3 size: 17 residues. Here the CDR3 DNA reads TGTGCCAGCAGCTTCGTCCGGCGTGCCGGAATGAACACTGAAGCTTTCTTT. Translation gives CASSFVRRAGMNTEAFF.

The chain recombines TRBV9 with TRBJ2-2; D could derive from TRBD1 or TRBD2 (6 bases each). The CDR3 loop spans 16 amino acids. Germline loops: CDR1 SGDLS, CDR2 YYNGEE. V was trimmed by 0 bases and J by 0 bases, leaving 9 bases between them. This CDR3 is CASSVEGGSNTGELFF. DNA of the CDR3: TGTGCCAGCAGCGTAGAGGGGGGTTCGAACACCGGGGAGCTGTTTTTT.

This clone is a singleton in its sample. The rearrangement joins TRBV3-1 (or the pseudogene TRBV3-2) to TRBJ1-1, with TRBD1 as a possible D gene (5 bases). Trimming cost V 4 bases and J 3 bases, with 15 bases left between them. The CDR3 consists of 15 residues. CDR1 is LGHDT, CDR2 YNNKEL, per germline (reference sequence). CDR3 loop: CASSPFGAGHTEAFF. CDR3 DNA sequence: TGTGCCAGCAGCCCATTCGGAGCGGGGCACACTGAAGCTTTCTTT.

This chain joins TRBV12-5 and TRBJ1-5; D unresolved. V was shortened by 1 base and J by 0 bases, with 4 bases between the two germline ends. The germline gives CDR1 LGHNT, CDR2 FRNRAP. The CDR3 length is 14 residues. CDR3 in DNA: TGTGCTAGTGGTTTGGGGAGTAGCAATCAGCCCCAGCATTTT. This sequence encodes CASGLGSSNQPQHF.

V gene TRBV6-2 or TRBV6-3 combines with J gene TRBJ2-1; 7 nucleotides align to TRBD2. V was pared by 2 bases and J by 2 bases, with 3 bases of the junction left unmatched. Germline V gene data show CDR1 as MNHEY and CDR2 as SVGEGT. The CDR3 is made up of 15 amino acids. The CDR3 is CASSYGLAAYNEQFF. CDR3 bases: TGTGCCAGCAGTTACGGGCTAGCGGCCTACAATGAGCAGTTCTTC.

This chain links TRBV7-9 with TRBJ1-1; 11 bases line up with TRBD1. After removal of 3 bases from V and 0 bases from J, the junction contained 6 bases not matched to a gene. The germline V gene encodes CDR1 SEHNR and CDR2 FQNEAQ (reference sequence). CDR3 length: 17 amino acids. For the CDR3, the DNA is TGTGCCAGCAGCTTGGGACAGGGGGTAGCTATGAACACTGAAGCTTTCTTT. The encoded protein is CASSLGQGVAMNTEAFF.

The chain links TRBV11-2 to TRBJ2-7, with D perhaps TRBD1 (5 bases). V lost 3 bases and J 4 bases, leaving 7 bases between the germline ends. The CDR3 covers 12 residues. Looked up from germline, CDR1 is SGHAT and CDR2 is FQNNGV. This chain's CDR3 is CASSFKGYEQYF. The DNA for the CDR3 is TGTGCCAGCAGCTTTAAGGGGTACGAGCAGTACTTC.

With regard to this clone: The junction does not match germline at one end; this may be a read error. The rearrangement joins TRBV6-1 to TRBJ1-6; possibly TRBD1 for D (6 bases). The CDR3 has 17 amino acids. The germline gives CDR1 MNHNS, CDR2 SASEGT. CDR3 sequence (DNA): TGTGCCAGCAGAGAAGGGGGGGGCGGCTCCTATAATTCACCCCTCCACTTT. Protein: CASREGGGGSYNSPLHF.

The chain combines TRBV15 with TRBJ1-2; the D gene is possibly TRBD1 (6 bases). The germline V gene encodes CDR1 LNHNV and CDR2 YYDKDF (reference sequence). This CDR3 has 12 amino acids. V lost 5 bases to trimming and J lost 6 bases, with 10 bases between them. CDR3 residues: CATSLNRDGYTF. The CDR3 nucleotides read TGTGCCACCAGCCTCAACAGGGATGGCTACACCTTC.

This clone was seen only once. The rearrangement uses TRBV19 and TRBJ1-1; 7 nucleotides line up with TRBD1. The CDR3 has 12 residues. J lost 6 bases, V lost 3 bases, and 1 base had no gene match. Germline V gene data show CDR1 as LNHDA and CDR2 as SQIVND (reference sequence). The CDR3 DNA sequence: TGTGCCAGTAGTATTACAGGGGCTGAAGCTTTCTTT. Protein: CASSITGAEAFF.

V usage is TRBV3-1 (or the pseudogene TRBV3-2) and J usage is TRBJ2-5; D tentatively fits TRBD1 or TRBD2 (6 bases each). The V end lost 2 bases, the J end lost 1 base, and 14 bases lay between the germline ends. The CDR3 spans 16 residues. Germline V gives CDR1 LGHDT, CDR2 YNNKEL (reference sequence). Here the CDR3 DNA reads TGTGCCAGCAGCCAACATGGGGGCGGGGCCCAAGAGACCCAGTACTTC. It encodes CASSQHGGGAQETQYF.

This chain uses TRBV13 with TRBJ2-2; the match to TRBD1 covers 8 bases. With 0 bases clipped from V and 5 bases from J, the junction kept 8 bases outside the gene matches. Germline CDR1 is PRHDT and CDR2 is FYEKMQ (reference sequence). The CDR3 length is 17 residues. The CDR3, as DNA: TGTGCCAGCAGCTTAGGTGATTTCAGGGGGCCTACCGGGGAGCTGTTTTTT. This encodes CASSLGDFRGPTGELFF.

V and J are TRBV5-5 and TRBJ2-5; D remains ambiguous. V dropped 5 bases and J dropped 7 bases, with 12 bases sitting between them. The CDR3 has 12 amino acids. Germline lookup yields CDR1 SGHKS and CDR2 YYEKEE (reference sequence). This chain's CDR3 is CASRIEIGTQYF. CDR3 sequence (DNA): TGTGCCAGCAGAATTGAAATCGGGACCCAGTACTTC.

V is TRBV5-1 and J is TRBJ1-3, with no clear D. V was shortened by 2 bases and J by 0 bases, with 18 bases between the two germline ends. The CDR3 is 18 amino acids. CDR1 SGHRS and CDR2 YFSETQ come from the germline V gene. CDR3 region: CASSFGNSGVGSGNTIYF. The CDR3 nucleotides are TGCGCCAGCAGCTTTGGGAACTCGGGTGTGGGCTCTGGAAACACCATATATTTT.